This TCR beta chain was sequenced for a study of response to subunit inactivated influenza vaccine. In TCRdb, the RT-PCR reads were re-called with MiXCR into one record per CDR3 protein. The profile shows a few hundred thousand distinct CDR3 sequences, about 11% of them singletons. The CDR3 consists of 16 residues. The V gene end was trimmed by 4 bases and the J gene end by 0 bases; junction bases not matched to a gene: 4. CDR1 DFQATT and CDR2 SNEGSKA come from the germline V gene (reference sequence). This clonotype was seen ten or more times. The same data also contributed to another study, on T cells expressing NK-cell markers. That report notes: UMIs accompanied the 5'RACE template switching by which TCR beta cDNA was made. Sorted CD3+CD56+NKG2C+, CD3+CD56+NKG2C- and CD3+CD56-NKG2C+ T cells provided the TCR beta repertoires. The sequencing cohort of eight donors included seven HCMV-seropositive individuals and one seronegative individual. The authors applied an anti-gamma-delta TCR antibody in several experiments, and it restricted sorting to alpha-beta TCR T cells. These clonotypes also led the CD3+CD56-NKG2C+ fraction in a handful of donors.

The sample consisted of PBMCs from blood, taken on the day of vaccination. The clonotype originates from a man aged 45 to 65 who received an inactivated influenza vaccine. The J gene is TRBJ2-6, the V gene TRBV20-1, with TRBD2 identical over 9 bases. The CDR3 coding sequence is TGCAGTGCTACGGGACTAGCCGACTCTGGGGCCAACGTCCTGACTTTC. Amino acid sequence: CSATGLADSGANVLTF.